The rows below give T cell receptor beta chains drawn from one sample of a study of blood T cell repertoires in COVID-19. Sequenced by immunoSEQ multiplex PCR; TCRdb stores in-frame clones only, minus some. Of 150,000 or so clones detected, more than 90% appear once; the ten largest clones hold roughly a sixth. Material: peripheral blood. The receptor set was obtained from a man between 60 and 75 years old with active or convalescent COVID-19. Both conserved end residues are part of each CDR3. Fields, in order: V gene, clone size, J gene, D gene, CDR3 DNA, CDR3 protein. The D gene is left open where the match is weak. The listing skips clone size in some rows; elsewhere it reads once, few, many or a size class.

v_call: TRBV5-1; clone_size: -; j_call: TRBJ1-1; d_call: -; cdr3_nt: TGCGCCAGCAGCTTGTACTCCGGGGTTAGGGCTGAAGCTTTCTTT; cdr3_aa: CASSLYSGVRAEAFF
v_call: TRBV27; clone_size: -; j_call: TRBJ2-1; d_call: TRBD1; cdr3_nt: TGTGCCAGCAGTCCGGGGACAGGGGACAACAATGAGCAGTTCTTC; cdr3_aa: CASSPGTGDNNEQFF
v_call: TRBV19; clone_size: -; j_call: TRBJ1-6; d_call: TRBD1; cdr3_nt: TGTGCCAGTAGTCTACGACAGGGAGCATCTAATAATTCACCCCTCCACTTT; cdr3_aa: CASSLRQGASNNSPLHF
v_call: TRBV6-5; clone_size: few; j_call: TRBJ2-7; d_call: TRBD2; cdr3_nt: TGTGCCAGCAGACGTACTGGCGGGGGGTACGAGCAGTACTTC; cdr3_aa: CASRRTGGGYEQYF
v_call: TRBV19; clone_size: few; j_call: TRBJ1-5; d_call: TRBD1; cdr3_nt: TGTGCCAGTAGTACCAACAACAGACCAGGGGGGCAGCCCCAGCATTTT; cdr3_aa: CASSTNNRPGGQPQHF
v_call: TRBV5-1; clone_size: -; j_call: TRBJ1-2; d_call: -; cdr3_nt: TGCGCCAGCAGCTTGGATACAGGGAACTATGGCTACACCTTC; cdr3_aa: CASSLDTGNYGYTF
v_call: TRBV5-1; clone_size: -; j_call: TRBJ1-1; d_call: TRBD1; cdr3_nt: TGCGCCAGCAGCTTCACCGGGACAGGGAGGACTGAAGCTTTCTTT; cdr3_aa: CASSFTGTGRTEAFF
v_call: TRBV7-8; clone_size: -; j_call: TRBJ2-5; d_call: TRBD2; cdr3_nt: TGTGCCAGCAGCTCCACGGGGGGGATGGAGACCCAGTACTTC; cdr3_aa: CASSSTGGMETQYF
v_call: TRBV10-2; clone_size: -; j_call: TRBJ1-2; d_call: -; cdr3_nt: TGCGCCAGCAGCAACCCGACAGGTCTAATTAACTATGGCTACACCTTC; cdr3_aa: CASSNPTGLINYGYTF
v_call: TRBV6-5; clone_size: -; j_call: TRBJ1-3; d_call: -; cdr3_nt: TGTGCCAGCAGTTACTCTGTCGGGTGGGGAAACACCATATATTTT; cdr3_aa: CASSYSVGWGNTIYF
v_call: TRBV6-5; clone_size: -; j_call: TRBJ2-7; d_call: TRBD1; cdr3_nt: TGTGCCAGCGACCCGACAGGGGGCGCGTACGAGCAGTACTTC; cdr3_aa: CASDPTGGAYEQYF
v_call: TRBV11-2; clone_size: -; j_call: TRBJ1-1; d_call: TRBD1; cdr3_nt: TGTGCCAGCAGCTCCCAGACAGGGGTCACTGAAGCTTTCTTT; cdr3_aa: CASSSQTGVTEAFF
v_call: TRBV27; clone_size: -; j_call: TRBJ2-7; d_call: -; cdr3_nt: TGTGCCAGCAGTTTGGGACACACAGGTTCCTACGAGCAGTACTTC; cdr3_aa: CASSLGHTGSYEQYF
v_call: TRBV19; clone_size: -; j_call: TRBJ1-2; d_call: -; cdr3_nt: TGTGCCAGTAGTTCGGACGGGAAAATGGGAGGCTACACCTTC; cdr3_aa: CASSSDGKMGGYTF
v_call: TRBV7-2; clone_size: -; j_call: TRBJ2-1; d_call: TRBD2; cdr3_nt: TGTGCCAGCAGCTTCCTAGCGGGAGAATACAATGAGCAGTTCTTC; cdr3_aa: CASSFLAGEYNEQFF
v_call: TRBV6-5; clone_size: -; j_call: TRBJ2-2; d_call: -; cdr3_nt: TGTGCCAGCAGTCACTCAGGGGGGGTCGGGGAGCTGTTTTTT; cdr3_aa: CASSHSGGVGELFF
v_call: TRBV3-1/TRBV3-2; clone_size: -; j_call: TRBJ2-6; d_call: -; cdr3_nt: TGTGCCAGCAGCCACCTAGGGGGCTCTGGGGCCAACGTCCTGACTTTC; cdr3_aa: CASSHLGGSGANVLTF
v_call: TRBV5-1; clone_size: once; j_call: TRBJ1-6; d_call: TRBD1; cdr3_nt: TGCGCCAGCAGCTTTTTGGACAGGGGGGTTTATAATTCACCCCTCCACTTT; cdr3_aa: CASSFLDRGVYNSPLHF
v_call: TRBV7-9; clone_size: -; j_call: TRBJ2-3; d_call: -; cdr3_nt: TGTGCCAGCAGCAGGGGTCGGGCAGATACGCAGTATTTT; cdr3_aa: CASSRGRADTQYF
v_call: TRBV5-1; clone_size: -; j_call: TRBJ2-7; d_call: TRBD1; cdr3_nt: TGCGCCAGCAGCCGAAATCGGGGACAGGTACGCTCCGAGCAGTACTTC; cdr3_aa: CASSRNRGQVRSEQYF
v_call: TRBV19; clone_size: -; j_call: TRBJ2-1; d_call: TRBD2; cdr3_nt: TGTGCCAGTAGTATTACTACTAGCGGGAGCAATGAGCAGTTCTTC; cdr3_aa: CASSITTSGSNEQFF
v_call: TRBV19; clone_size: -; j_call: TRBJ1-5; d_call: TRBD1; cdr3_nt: TGTGCCAGTAGCATTCTGTTGAGACAGGGGGCCGGGGATCAGCCCCAGCATTTT; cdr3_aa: CASSILLRQGAGDQPQHF
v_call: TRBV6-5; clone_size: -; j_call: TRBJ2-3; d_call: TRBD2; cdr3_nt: TGTGCCACCGAGAGCGGGGGAAACACAGATACGCAGTATTTT; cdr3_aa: CATESGGNTDTQYF
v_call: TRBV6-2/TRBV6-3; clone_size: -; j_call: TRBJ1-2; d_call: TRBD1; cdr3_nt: TGTGCCAGCAGCGACAGGGGGAATGGCTACACCTTC; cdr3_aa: CASSDRGNGYTF
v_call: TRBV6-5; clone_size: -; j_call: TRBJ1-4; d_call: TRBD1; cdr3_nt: TGTGCCAGCAGTTACTCTGGACAGGGGGCTGAAAAACTGTTTTTT; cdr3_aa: CASSYSGQGAEKLFF
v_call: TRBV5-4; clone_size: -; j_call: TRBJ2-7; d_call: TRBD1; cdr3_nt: TGTGCCAGCACCATCGACAGGGGATACGAGCAGTACTTC; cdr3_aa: CASTIDRGYEQYF
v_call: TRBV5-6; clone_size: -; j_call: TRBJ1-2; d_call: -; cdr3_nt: TGTGCCAGCAGCTTGGAACAGCCCCTTAACTATGGCTACACCTTC; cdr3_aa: CASSLEQPLNYGYTF
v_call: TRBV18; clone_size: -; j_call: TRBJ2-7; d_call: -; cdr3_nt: TGTGCCAGCTCACCAATCAAGGGGGACTACGAGCAGTACTTC; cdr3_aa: CASSPIKGDYEQYF
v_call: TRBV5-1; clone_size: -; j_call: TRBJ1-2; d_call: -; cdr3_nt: TGCGCCAGCAGCTGGACAGCTAACTATGGCTACACCTTC; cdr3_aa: CASSWTANYGYTF
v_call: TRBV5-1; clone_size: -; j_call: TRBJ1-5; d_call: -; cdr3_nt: TGCGCCAGCAGCTTGGATGGACAGCCCAATCAGCCCCAGCATTTT; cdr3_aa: CASSLDGQPNQPQHF
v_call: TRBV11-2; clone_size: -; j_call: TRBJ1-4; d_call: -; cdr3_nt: TGTGCCAGCAGCTCGCAGGCTACAACTAATGAAAAACTGTTTTTT; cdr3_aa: CASSSQATTNEKLFF
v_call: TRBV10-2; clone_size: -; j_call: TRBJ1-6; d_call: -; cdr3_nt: TGCGCCAGCAGGGTTGACAGCTCCTATAATTCACCCCTCCACTTT; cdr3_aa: CASRVDSSYNSPLHF
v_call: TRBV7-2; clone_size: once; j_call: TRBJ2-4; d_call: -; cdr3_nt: TGTGCCAGCAGCTTATACAGGGACAAAAACATTCAGTACTTC; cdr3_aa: CASSLYRDKNIQYF
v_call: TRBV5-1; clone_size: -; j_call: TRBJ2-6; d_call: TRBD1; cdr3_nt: TGCGCCAGCAGCTTTACTACAGGGGCCCCCTCCTCTGGGGCCAACGTCCTGACTTTC; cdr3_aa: CASSFTTGAPSSGANVLTF
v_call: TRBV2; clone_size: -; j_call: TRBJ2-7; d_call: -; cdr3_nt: TGTGCCAGCAGTGGGCAGGGGTTCTCCTACGAGCAGTACTTC; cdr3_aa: CASSGQGFSYEQYF
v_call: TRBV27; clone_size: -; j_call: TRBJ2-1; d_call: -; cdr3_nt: TGTGCCAGCAGTTTAACAGGGACCAATGAGCAGTTCTTC; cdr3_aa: CASSLTGTNEQFF
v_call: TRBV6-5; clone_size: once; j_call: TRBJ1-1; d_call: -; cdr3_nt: TGTGCCAGCAGTTCCCTCTTTTCGGAAGCTTTCTTT; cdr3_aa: CASSSLFSEAFF
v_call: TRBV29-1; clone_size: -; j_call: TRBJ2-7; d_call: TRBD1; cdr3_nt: TGCAGCGTTGATTCGACAGGGGACGAGCAGTACTTC; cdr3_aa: CSVDSTGDEQYF